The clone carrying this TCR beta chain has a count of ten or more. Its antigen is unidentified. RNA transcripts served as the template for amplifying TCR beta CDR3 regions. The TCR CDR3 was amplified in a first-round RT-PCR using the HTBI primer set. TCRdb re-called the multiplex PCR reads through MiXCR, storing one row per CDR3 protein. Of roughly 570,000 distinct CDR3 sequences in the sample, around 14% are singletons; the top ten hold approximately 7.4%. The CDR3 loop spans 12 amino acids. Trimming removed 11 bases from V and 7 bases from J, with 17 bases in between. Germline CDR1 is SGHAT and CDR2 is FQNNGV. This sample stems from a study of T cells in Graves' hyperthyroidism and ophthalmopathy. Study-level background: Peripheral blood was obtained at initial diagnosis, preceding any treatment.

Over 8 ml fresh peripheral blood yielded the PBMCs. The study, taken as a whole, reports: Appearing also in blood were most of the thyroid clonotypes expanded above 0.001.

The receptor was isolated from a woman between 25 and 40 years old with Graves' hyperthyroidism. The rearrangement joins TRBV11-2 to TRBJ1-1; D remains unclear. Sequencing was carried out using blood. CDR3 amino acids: CASRRLRGEAFF. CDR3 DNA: TGTGCCTCCCGACGGTTGCGGGGTGAAGCTTTCTTT.